Listed here is a single TCR beta chain. The data originate from a study of blood T cell repertoires in COVID-19. The V and J ends lost 11 bases and 5 bases, in that order; junction bases with no gene match: 10. The CDR3 loop spans 15 amino acids. Germline-derived CDR1 and CDR2 are MNHGY and SVAAGI. The repertoire was sequenced with immunoSEQ multiplex PCR; TCRdb's copy has only in-frame clones and lacks some. This sample has roughly 150,000 clones, with about 81% found just once. The TCR comes from a man aged 50 or older who had recovered from COVID-19. The rearrangement uses TRBV6-9 and TRBJ1-5; TRBD1 matches at 12 bases. Sequenced input: PBMCs or T cells enriched from blood (not recorded which). Written as DNA, the CDR3 is TGTGCCCCCAGTTCGGGACAGGGGGCGGATCAGCCCCAGCATTTT. Translated: CAPSSGQGADQPQHF.